Below, 26 T cell receptor beta chains from the same sample are listed, as sequenced in a study of cytomegalovirus exposure and HLA in healthy donors. The PCR made use of 60 Vbeta and 13 Jbeta primers. The repertoire was sequenced with immunoSEQ multiplex PCR; TCRdb's copy has only in-frame clones and lacks some. The repertoire holds approximately 38,000 clones, with roughly 80% as singletons. The sequenced material came from PBMCs. The receptors shown here come from a woman between 18 and 30 years old in good health and CMV-seropositive.

J is TRBJ1-2 and V is TRBV28, with TRBD1 matching 8 bases. The CDR3 length is 13 residues. After removal of 5 bases from V and 5 bases from J, the junction contained 4 bases not matched to a gene. The germline V gene encodes CDR1 MDHEN and CDR2 SYDVKM. CDR3: CASSPGQGYGYTF. Written as DNA, the CDR3 is TGTGCCAGCAGTCCCGGACAGGGATATGGCTACACCTTC.

The CDR3 spells CASSLGGDVSYNEQFF. In DNA form, the CDR3 reads TGCGCCAGCAGCTTGGGGGGGGATGTGTCCTACAATGAGCAGTTCTTC. This chain joins TRBV5-1 and TRBJ2-1; a weak D match, TRBD2 (6 bases). Germline CDR1 is SGHRS and CDR2 is YFSETQ. V lost 0 bases and J lost 1, with 11 bases in between. The CDR3 extends over 16 amino acids.

The chain has TRBV4-3 and TRBJ2-3, with 7 bases that match TRBD2. Germline assignment: CDR1 LGHNA and CDR2 YSLEER. The junction had 9 bases not matched to a gene; V was cut back by 6 bases and J by 0 bases. This CDR3 spans 16 amino acids. This CDR3 reads CASRQIPGGSTDTQYF. The DNA for the CDR3 is TGCGCCAGCAGGCAAATTCCGGGGGGTAGCACAGATACGCAGTATTTT.

The chain joins TRBV5-4 to TRBJ2-1, with TRBD2 matching 9 bases. The CDR3 length is 14 residues. V shed 3 bases, J shed 7 bases, and the junction held 5 bases outside the gene matches. The V gene's germline CDR1 is SGHNT and CDR2 YYREEE (reference sequence). The CDR3 is CASSSLAGGNEQFF. The CDR3 DNA reads as TGTGCCAGCAGCTCACTAGCGGGTGGGAATGAGCAGTTCTTC.

The chain carries TRBV7-9 and TRBJ2-7; D is possibly TRBD1 (5 bases). CDR1 SEHNR and CDR2 FQNEAQ come from the germline V gene (reference sequence). The length of the CDR3 is 12 residues. Trimming removed 5 bases at V and 6 bases at J, with 11 bases between. The chain's CDR3 is CASSLVGAEQYF. CDR3 in DNA: TGTGCCAGCAGCCTAGTTGGGGCCGAGCAGTACTTC. The entire variable domain, with the rest obtained from reference TRBV7-9 and TRBJ2-7, is as follows: DTGVSQNPRHKITKRGQNVTFRCDPISEHNRLYWYRQTLGQGPEFLTYFQNEAQLEKSRLLSDRFSAERPKGSFSTLEIQRTEQGDSAMYLCASSLVGAEQYFGPGTRLTVT.

The CDR3: CASRPGQGPYNEQFF. CDR3 DNA: TGTGCCAGCAGACCGGGACAGGGACCCTACAATGAGCAGTTCTTC. V usage is TRBV7-8 and J usage is TRBJ2-1, with 9 bases identical to TRBD1. Per the germline V gene, CDR1 is SGHVS and CDR2 is FQNEAQ. V shed 6 bases, J shed 2 bases, and the junction held 5 bases outside the gene matches. CDR3 length: 15 residues.

The rearrangement uses TRBV12-1 and TRBJ2-7; TRBD1 reflects the table's D call only, with no check against the DNA. TRBV12-1 counts as a pseudogene. This CDR3 region has 14 residues. In DNA, the CDR3 is TGTGCCAGCAGCTTTGGGGACAGGGCCTACGAGCAGTACTTC. Its protein is CASSFGDRAYEQYF.

This chain connects TRBV14 to TRBJ2-1; tentative D call: TRBD1 (5 bases). V was clipped by 3 bases and J by 4 bases, with 13 bases between them. This CDR3 is built from 15 residues. Looked up from germline, CDR1 is SGHDN and CDR2 is FVKESK. The CDR3 spells CASSQDIGRYNEQFF. As DNA, the CDR3 is TGTGCCAGCAGCCAGGACATCGGCAGGTACAATGAGCAGTTCTTC.

This chain connects TRBV11-2 to TRBJ2-1; a weak D match, TRBD1 (5 bases). The CDR3 loop spans 15 amino acids. CDR1 is SGHAT and CDR2 is FQNNGV in the germline V gene. Trimming cost V 0 bases and J 8 bases, with 14 bases left between them. CDR3 sequence (DNA): TGTGCCAGCAGCTTAGATGGCAGGGAAAGCGATGAGCAGTTCTTC. Translating gives CASSLDGRESDEQFF.

The gene calls are TRBV15 and TRBJ1-1; no firm D call. CDR1 is LNHNV and CDR2 is YYDKDF in the germline V gene (reference sequence). The CDR3 covers 14 residues. Trimming took 0 bases from V and 1 from J, leaving 6 bases between them. The CDR3 protein is CATSRDGRNTEAFF. Written as DNA, the CDR3 is TGTGCCACCAGCAGAGATGGGAGGAACACTGAAGCTTTCTTT.

This chain connects TRBV30 to TRBJ1-2; no firm D call. There are 13 residues in the CDR3. Germline V CDR1 and CDR2: GTSNPN, SVGIG (reference sequence). The germline V and J ends were trimmed by 0 bases and 2 bases, with 7 bases remaining between them. For the CDR3, the DNA is TGTGCCTGGAGTGTTATCACAAACTATGGCTACACCTTC. It codes for CAWSVITNYGYTF.

The rearrangement joins TRBV4-2 to TRBJ1-1, with unresolved D. The CDR3 has 14 residues. V lost 0 bases and J 5 bases, leaving 10 bases between the germline ends. Germline CDR1 reads LGHNA; CDR2 reads YNFKEQ. The CDR3 sequence is CASSQDRERTEAFF. The CDR3 bases are TGTGCCAGCAGCCAAGATCGTGAACGGACTGAAGCTTTCTTT.

The rearrangement joins TRBV28 to TRBJ2-1; tentative D call: TRBD2 (5 bases). The CDR3 spans 16 residues. Germline assignment: CDR1 MDHEN and CDR2 SYDVKM. The germline V and J ends were trimmed by 6 bases and 9 bases, with 24 bases remaining between them. DNA for the CDR3: TGTGCCAGCAGCCCCCCGGTGAGGGAGCCCGCCCGTGAGCAGTTCTTC. Amino acid sequence: CASSPPVREPAREQFF.

The genes are TRBV30 and TRBJ2-7; tentative D call: TRBD1 (5 bases). The length of the CDR3 is 15 residues. V was trimmed by 0 bases and J by 0 bases, leaving 12 bases between them. Germline lookup yields CDR1 GTSNPN and CDR2 SVGIG (reference sequence). This chain's CDR3 is CAWSVRGPSSYEQYF. CDR3 in DNA: TGTGCCTGGAGTGTAAGGGGCCCGAGCTCCTACGAGCAGTACTTC.

This chain uses TRBV7-2 with TRBJ2-5, with TRBD2 identical over 9 bases. V was clipped by 5 bases and J by 6 bases; unmatched bases: 13. Germline V gene sequence: CDR1 SGHTA, CDR2 FQGNSA. The CDR3 extends over 16 amino acids. CDR3 in DNA: TGTGCCAGCAGCCCCCCGGGTAGCGGGAGTTCGAAGACCCAGTACTTC. Protein: CASSPPGSGSSKTQYF.

This clone was picked up one time. This rearrangement joins TRBV7-9 to TRBJ1-1, with D perhaps matching TRBD1 (5 bases). V dropped 5 bases and J dropped 3 bases, with 10 bases sitting between them. The CDR3 runs 13 residues. The germline V gene encodes CDR1 SEHNR and CDR2 FQNEAQ (reference sequence). CDR3 residues: CASSPRGHTEAFF. The DNA of the CDR3 is TGTGCCAGCAGCCCAAGGGGCCACACTGAAGCTTTCTTT.

This clone was detected once. The chain combines TRBV6-1 with TRBJ1-2; 7 positions match TRBD1. The CDR3 is 15 residues long. Trimming removed 2 bases from V and 3 bases from J; junction bases left unmatched: 6. Germline CDR1 MNHNS, CDR2 SASEGT. This CDR3 is CASSEWDSVYYGYTF. In nucleotides, the CDR3 is TGTGCCAGCAGTGAATGGGACAGTGTCTACTATGGCTACACCTTC.

This chain joins TRBV6-5 and TRBJ1-5; TRBD1 agrees at 7 bases. This CDR3 is 13 amino acids long. The germline V gene encodes CDR1 MNHEY and CDR2 SVGAGI. V was pared by 8 bases and J by 7 bases, with 8 bases of the junction left unmatched. In DNA, the CDR3 is TGTGCCAGCCGTGACAGGGCTGGGCAGCCCCAGCATTTT. Translated, it gives CASRDRAGQPQHF.

About this clone: At one boundary the junction diverges from the germline segment, which might be a read error. The chain links TRBV9 to TRBJ2-6; TRBD1 might be the D (6 bases). This CDR3 region has 18 residues. Germline CDR1 is SGDLS and CDR2 is YYNGEE. The CDR3, as DNA: TGTGCCAGCAGCACCCCAGGACAGTGGATCTCTGGGGCCAACGCCCTGACTTTC. Its translation: CASSTPGQWISGANALTF.

The V gene is TRBV1, the J gene TRBJ2-7; TRBD2, the D gene given by the table, was not confirmed from the DNA. TRBV1 is a documented pseudogene. The CDR3 runs 17 residues. DNA of the CDR3: TGCACCAGCAGCCAAGAGAGCTCTCTACTAGCGGAATACGAGCAGTACTTC. It codes for CTSSQESSLLAEYEQYF.

The J gene is TRBJ2-2, the V gene TRBV19; D possibly corresponds to TRBD1 (6 bases). The CDR3 is 14 residues long. V was clipped by 8 bases and J by 6 bases, with 16 bases between them. Germline V lookup: CDR1 LNHDA, CDR2 SQIVND (reference sequence). This CDR3 reads CASSTGSGSGELFF. The CDR3 DNA reads as TGTGCCAGTTCTACAGGGAGCGGTTCCGGGGAGCTGTTTTTT.

The chain is built from TRBV11-3 and TRBJ2-2, with D possibly being TRBD2 (6 bases). This CDR3 spans 13 amino acids. V dropped 7 bases and J dropped 5 bases, with 11 bases sitting between them. Per germline, CDR1 SGHNT and CDR2 YENEEA. The CDR3 region has the DNA TGTGCCAGCAAAATCGGGGGTACCGGGGAGCTGTTTTTT. Its protein product is CASKIGGTGELFF.

This clone came up once. The rearrangement joins TRBV28 to TRBJ2-1, with unresolved D. CDR1 and CDR2 from the germline V gene are MDHEN and SYDVKM. Trimming took off 4 bases at V and 7 bases at J, with 8 bases between the two ends. CDR3 length: 12 residues. CDR3 nucleotide sequence: TGTGCCAGCAGTTCTGATCGGAATGAGCAGTTCTTC. Protein: CASSSDRNEQFF.

This clone was seen a few times. The chain combines TRBV5-1 with TRBJ2-1; TRBD2 agrees at 9 bases. V shed 4 bases, J shed 0 bases, and the junction held 14 bases outside the gene matches. Germline CDR1 and CDR2: SGHRS and YFSETQ. There are 19 residues in the CDR3. CDR3 DNA sequence: TGCGCCAGCAGCGGCGGTGGGGCGGGAGGGACAAGCTCCTACAATGAGCAGTTCTTC. It is translated as CASSGGGAGGTSSYNEQFF.

The chain has TRBV27 and TRBJ2-5; 8 positions match TRBD2. Germline trimming cut 4 bases from V and 0 bases from J; bases unmatched to any gene: 7. This CDR3 is 16 amino acids long. CDR1 MNHEY and CDR2 SMNVEV come from the germline V gene (reference sequence). CDR3 sequence reads: CASSSRALADQETQYF. In nucleotides, the CDR3 is TGTGCCAGCAGTTCGCGGGCACTAGCGGACCAAGAGACCCAGTACTTC.

CDR3 DNA: TGTGCCAGCAGCGGGAGGGGCTCGAGCTCCTACAATGAGCAGTTCTTC. It is translated as CASSGRGSSSYNEQFF. The rearrangement uses TRBV5-4 and TRBJ2-1, with 7 bases matching TRBD2. CDR3 size: 16 residues. Germline V gene lookup returns CDR1 SGHNT and CDR2 YYREEE (reference sequence). The V segment lost 4 bases and the J segment 0 bases; nucleotides outside the gene matches: 7.